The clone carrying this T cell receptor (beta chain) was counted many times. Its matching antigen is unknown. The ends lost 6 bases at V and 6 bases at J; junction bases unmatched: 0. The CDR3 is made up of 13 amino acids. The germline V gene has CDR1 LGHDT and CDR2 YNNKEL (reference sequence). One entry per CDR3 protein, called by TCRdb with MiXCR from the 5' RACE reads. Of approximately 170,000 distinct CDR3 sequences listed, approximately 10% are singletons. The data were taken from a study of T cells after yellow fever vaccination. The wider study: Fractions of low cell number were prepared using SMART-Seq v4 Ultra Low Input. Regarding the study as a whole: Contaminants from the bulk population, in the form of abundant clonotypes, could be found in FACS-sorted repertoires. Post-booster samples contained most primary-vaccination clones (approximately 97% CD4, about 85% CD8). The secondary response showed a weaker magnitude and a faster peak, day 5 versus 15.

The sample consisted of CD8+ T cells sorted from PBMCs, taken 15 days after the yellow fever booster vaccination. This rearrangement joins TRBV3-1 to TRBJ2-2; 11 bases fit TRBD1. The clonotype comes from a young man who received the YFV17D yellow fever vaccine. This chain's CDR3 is CASRDRGPGELFF. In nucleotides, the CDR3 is TGTGCCAGCAGGGACAGGGGGCCCGGGGAGCTGTTTTTT.